A single sample gave rise to the 24 T cell receptor beta chains below, sequenced in a study of blood T cell repertoires in COVID-19 (dated by TCRdb to 2018 to 2021). Library construction relied on the immunoSEQ multiplex PCR assay. The immuneACCESS repertoire file appears here via TCRdb, limited to in-frame rearrangements. These files lack a portion of the clones; in checked studies, under half of the deficit traces to unresolved V genes, and the cause of the others is not known. A total of approximately 50,000 clones appear in this sample, 85% of them only once. The ten largest clones capture 10% to 13% of the sample. Input material: peripheral blood. The receptors stem from a human donor in a cohort sampled during active COVID-19.

The chain links TRBV6-5 to TRBJ2-7, with no clear D. Trimming shortened V by 7 bases and J by 0 bases, and 13 bases separated the two germline ends. Per the germline V gene, CDR1 is MNHEY and CDR2 is SVGAGI. The CDR3 contains 14 residues. The CDR3 nucleotides read TGTGCCAGCACCGAGACGGCGGACTCCTACGAGCAGTACTTC. This sequence encodes CASTETADSYEQYF.

The rearrangement links TRBV2 to TRBJ1-6; 9 bases agree with TRBD1. Germline values: CDR1 SNHLY, CDR2 FYNNEI. The J segment lost 7 bases and the V segment lost 7 bases, leaving 14 bases of the junction unmatched. The CDR3 is made up of 17 amino acids. The CDR3 DNA follows: TGTGCCAGCATTTGGACAGGGGAAGGATTTGGAAATTCACCCCTCCACTTT. Its protein product is CASIWTGEGFGNSPLHF.

The V and J genes are TRBV10-2 and TRBJ2-1; 7 positions agree with TRBD2. Germline values: CDR1 WSHSY, CDR2 SAAADI. CDR3 length equals 15 residues. The V and J ends lost 7 bases and 1 base, in that order; junction bases with no gene match: 7. The CDR3 is CASTGLAASYNEQFF. The CDR3 nucleotides are TGCGCCAGCACGGGGCTAGCGGCATCCTACAATGAGCAGTTCTTC.

This chain uses TRBV28 with TRBJ2-7, with TRBD2 matching 8 bases. Germline-derived CDR1 and CDR2 are MDHEN and SYDVKM. V lost 4 bases and J lost 5; bases outside the gene matches: 7. CDR3 length: 14 residues. CDR3 bases: TGTGCCAGCAGTTCGGCGGGAGGTGGGAACGAGCAGTACTTC. It translates to CASSSAGGGNEQYF.

The chain links TRBV7-2 to TRBJ2-2, with TRBD1 as a possible D gene (6 bases). The CDR3 covers 16 residues. Between the trimmed V and J ends, which lost 3 bases and 4 bases, there was a span of 15 bases. The germline V gene encodes CDR1 SGHTA and CDR2 FQGNSA. The DNA for the CDR3 is TGTGCCAGCAGCTTGGCTACAGGGTTTGGCACCGGGGAGCTGTTTTTT. It encodes CASSLATGFGTGELFF. Full variable domain (rest looked up from reference TRBV7-2 and TRBJ2-2): GAGVSQSPSNKVTEKGKDVELRCDPISGHTALYWYRQSLGQGLEFLIYFQGNSAPDKSGLPSDRFSAERTGGSVSTLTIQRTQQEDSAVYLCASSLATGFGTGELFFGEGSRLTVL.

This clone was observed once. The genes are TRBV6-4 and TRBJ2-3; D gene ambiguous. Trimming removed 5 bases from V and 1 base from J, with 7 bases in between. CDR1 is MRHNA, CDR2 SNTAGT, per germline. CDR3 length: 13 residues. In nucleotides, the CDR3 is TGTGCCAGCAGTTATGAGGGCACAGATACGCAGTATTTT. This gives the protein CASSYEGTDTQYF.

The chain has TRBV5-1 and TRBJ2-5; possible D gene TRBD2, 6 bases. Germline V gene data show CDR1 as SGHRS and CDR2 as YFSETQ. The CDR3 has 13 residues. The V and J ends lost 4 bases and 1 base respectively, with 8 bases between them. The CDR3 sequence is CASSRGLQETQYF. CDR3 nucleotide sequence: TGCGCCAGCAGCAGGGGACTCCAAGAGACCCAGTACTTC.

V usage is TRBV29-1 and J usage is TRBJ2-5; TRBD2 matches at 7 bases. Germline V gene lookup returns CDR1 SQVTM and CDR2 ANQGSEA. This CDR3 region has 19 residues. The junction had 21 bases not matched to a gene; V was cut back by 4 bases and J by 1 base. The CDR3 is CSVAPLRVSAGAPQETQYF. Here the CDR3 DNA reads TGCAGCGTTGCCCCCCTCCGAGTTTCGGCGGGAGCCCCCCAAGAGACCCAGTACTTC.

This chain links TRBV24-1 with TRBJ2-1, with a tentative D call TRBD2 (6 bases). V shed 6 bases and J shed 2 bases, with 10 bases lying between them. The length of the CDR3 is 14 residues. The germline V gene encodes CDR1 KGHDR and CDR2 SFDVKD. The CDR3 protein is CATSWDFAYNEQFF. The CDR3 DNA is TGTGCCACCAGTTGGGACTTCGCCTACAATGAGCAGTTCTTC.

The chain joins TRBV18 to TRBJ2-1, with 10 bases lining up with TRBD2. CDR1 and CDR2 (germline): KGHSH, LQKENI. V was pared by 1 base and J by 1 base, with 1 base of the junction left unmatched. The length of the CDR3 is 16 residues. The CDR3 DNA reads TGTGCCAGCTCACCACGGACTAGCGGTTCCTACAATGAGCAGTTCTTC. This translates into CASSPRTSGSYNEQFF.

The V gene is TRBV10-1, the J gene TRBJ1-1; D unresolved. CDR3 size: 13 residues. Germline V gene data show CDR1 as WNHNN and CDR2 as SYGVQD (reference sequence). V lost 5 bases to trimming and J lost 2 bases, with 9 bases between them. The CDR3 reads CASSLYSNTEAFF. In DNA form, the CDR3 reads TGCGCCAGCAGTCTTTACAGCAACACTGAAGCTTTCTTT.

This chain uses TRBV3-1 (or the pseudogene TRBV3-2) with TRBJ1-1, with 12 bases that match TRBD1. The germline V gene encodes CDR1 LGHDT and CDR2 YNNKEL (reference sequence). The CDR3 is 18 residues long. The V gene end was trimmed by 1 base and the J gene end by 1 base; junction bases not matched to a gene: 7. CDR3 sequence reads: CASSQGVGTGGANTEAFF. As DNA, the CDR3 is TGTGCCAGCAGCCAAGGGGTCGGGACAGGGGGCGCGAACACTGAAGCTTTCTTT.

This rearrangement joins TRBV28 to TRBJ2-7; D gene ambiguous. This CDR3 is 13 amino acids long. Per germline, CDR1 MDHEN and CDR2 SYDVKM. V was shortened by 6 bases and J by 4 bases, with 13 bases between the two germline ends. CDR3 protein: CASRTELVYEQYF. Here the CDR3 DNA reads TGTGCCAGCAGAACGGAGCTTGTGTACGAGCAGTACTTC.

The chain combines TRBV9 with TRBJ2-5; 10 bases fit TRBD2. Germline CDR1 reads SGDLS; CDR2 reads YYNGEE. The CDR3 has 18 residues. After removal of 0 bases from V and 5 bases from J, the junction contained 13 bases not matched to a gene. CDR3 loop: CASSVAASGRYGRETQYF. The CDR3, as DNA: TGTGCCAGCAGCGTAGCAGCTAGCGGGAGATACGGTCGGGAGACCCAGTACTTC.

J is TRBJ2-1 and V is TRBV5-4; unclear D gene. Germline lookup yields CDR1 SGHNT and CDR2 YYREEE (reference sequence). The CDR3 has 12 residues. The V end lost 0 bases, the J end lost 8 bases, and 6 bases lay between the germline ends. In DNA, the CDR3 is TGTGCCAGCAGCTTGGGCCGGGATGAGCAGTTCTTC. Amino acid sequence: CASSLGRDEQFF.

This rearrangement joins TRBV7-2 to TRBJ2-3, with TRBD1 matching over 8 bases. Germline trimming cut 1 base from V and 3 bases from J; bases unmatched to any gene: 0. Germline CDR1 reads SGHTA; CDR2 reads FQGNSA. The CDR3 is made up of 14 amino acids. CDR3 loop: CASSLGQGTDTQYF. The CDR3 DNA follows: TGTGCCAGCAGCTTAGGACAGGGGACAGATACGCAGTATTTT. Full variable domain (rest looked up from reference TRBV7-2 and TRBJ2-3): GAGVSQSPSNKVTEKGKDVELRCDPISGHTALYWYRQSLGQGLEFLIYFQGNSAPDKSGLPSDRFSAERTGGSVSTLTIQRTQQEDSAVYLCASSLGQGTDTQYFGPGTRLTVL.

This sequence joins TRBV27 and TRBJ2-1, with D possibly TRBD2 on 6 matching bases. From germline, CDR1 is MNHEY and CDR2 SMNVEV (reference sequence). Trimming pared 0 bases from V and 6 bases from J, leaving 12 bases between. The CDR3 extends over 15 amino acids. This CDR3 reads CASSLSPGVANEQFF. CDR3 nucleotides: TGTGCCAGCAGTTTATCGCCGGGAGTGGCCAATGAGCAGTTCTTC.

The chain combines TRBV28 with TRBJ1-2, with 8 bases identical to TRBD1. Germline loops: CDR1 MDHEN, CDR2 SYDVKM. The CDR3 has 16 amino acids. V shed 6 bases, J shed 0 bases, and the junction held 9 bases outside the gene matches. This CDR3 is CASRSRTGKANYGYTF. CDR3 nucleotides: TGTGCCAGCAGAAGTCGGACAGGGAAAGCTAACTATGGCTACACCTTC.

This rearrangement joins TRBV7-6 to TRBJ2-5; TRBD2 matches 10 bases. The CDR3 is 17 amino acids. V was clipped by 0 bases and J by 5 bases; unmatched bases: 9. Germline CDR1 is SGHVS and CDR2 is FNYEAQ. CDR3 protein: CASSLAGASGRGETQYF. In nucleotides, the CDR3 is TGTGCCAGCAGCTTAGCCGGGGCTAGCGGGAGAGGTGAGACCCAGTACTTC.

The chain employs TRBV5-1 and TRBJ2-2, with TRBD1 identical over 7 bases. Germline CDR1 SGHRS, CDR2 YFSETQ. The V gene end was trimmed by 1 base and the J gene end by 4 bases; junction bases not matched to a gene: 4. CDR3 length: 15 residues. The CDR3 nucleotides read TGCGCCAGCAGCTTGACAGGGGTTGGCACCGGGGAGCTGTTTTTT. Its translation is CASSLTGVGTGELFF. The variable domain in full, with the rest retrieved from reference TRBV5-1 and TRBJ2-2, is KAGVTQTPRYLIKTRGQQVTLSCSPISGHRSVSWYQQTPGQGLQFLFEYFSETQRNKGNFPGRFSGRQFSNSRSEMNVSTLELGDSALYLCASSLTGVGTGELFFGEGSRLTVL.

CDR3 protein: CASSSPEGTREKLFF. The CDR3 DNA reads TGTGCCAGCAGTTCCCCGGAGGGTACGAGAGAAAAACTGTTTTTT. This chain joins TRBV28 and TRBJ1-4; D call uncertain. CDR1 and CDR2 (germline): MDHEN, SYDVKM. With 4 bases removed from V and 8 bases from J, the gap between germline ends came to 17 bases. The CDR3 is 15 residues long.

The rearrangement joins TRBV28 to TRBJ1-5; D possibly corresponds to TRBD1 (5 bases). The V gene lost 2 bases and the J gene lost 0 bases, with 11 bases spanning the gap. This CDR3 region has 16 residues. In germline, CDR1 is MDHEN, CDR2 SYDVKM. CDR3 in DNA: TGTGCCAGCAGTTTAGACAGAACCTATAGCAATCAGCCCCAGCATTTT. Translated, it gives CASSLDRTYSNQPQHF.

The chain employs TRBV6-5 and TRBJ2-5; D remains ambiguous. The V end lost 6 bases, the J end lost 7 bases, and 12 bases lay between the germline ends. This CDR3 contains 12 residues. From germline, CDR1 is MNHEY and CDR2 SVGAGI. The CDR3 nucleotides are TGTGCCAGCAGCCGCCCAGTCCGGACCCAGTACTTC. It codes for CASSRPVRTQYF.

The chain carries TRBV5-1 and TRBJ1-2, with 12 bases identical to TRBD1. Germline lookup yields CDR1 SGHRS and CDR2 YFSETQ. Germline trimming cut 4 bases from V and 8 bases from J; bases unmatched to any gene: 6. The CDR3 consists of 14 residues. The CDR3 DNA is TGCGCCAGCAGCACCGGGACAGGGGGCTGGGGCTACACCTTC. This encodes CASSTGTGGWGYTF.